The entry below gives a single TCR beta chain sequence along with its context. Its specificity is not known. Sequence at one end of the junction differs from germline and may be a read error. The data belong to a study of tumor and adjacent non-tumor tissue in lung cancer. Three rounds of nested PCR, following a modified ARM-PCR protocol, produced the TCRbeta library. TCRdb itself ran the multiplex PCR reads through MiXCR, one entry per CDR3 protein. Of some 100,000 distinct CDR3 sequences in the sample, roughly 74% were seen once. No cell sorting was done before RNA was extracted from the tissue. Donors were chemotherapy-naive, newly diagnosed lung cancer surgical patients in China, August–November 2014. Findings of the study overall: TCR diversity was significantly greater in tumor than normal lung tissue.

This TCR derives from a woman aged 55-75 years with non-small cell lung cancer. Sequencing used lung tumor tissue.

The CDR3 region is CSARGTSGYEQYF. The CDR3 DNA is TGCAGTGCTAGAGGGACTAGTGGCTACGAACAGTACTTC. The genes are TRBV20-1 and TRBJ2-7, with 7 bases aligning to TRBD2. The CDR3 is 13 residues long. CDR1 DFQATT and CDR2 SNEGSKA come from the germline V gene (reference sequence).